The 22 T cell receptor beta chains given below trace back to one sample, sequenced in a study of blood T cell repertoires in COVID-19. Data came from immunoSEQ multiplex PCR; TCRdb stores just in-frame clones and leaves some out. This repertoire shows tens of thousands of clones, under 90% found once; its top ten account for roughly 7%. The sequenced material came from peripheral blood. The receptors here all came from a human donor in a cohort sampled during active COVID-19.

This chain joins TRBV24-1 and TRBJ1-1; D unclear. CDR3 length: 13 amino acids. V lost 3 bases and J 7 bases, leaving 11 bases between the germline ends. CDR1 KGHDR and CDR2 SFDVKD come from the germline V gene. The CDR3 DNA sequence: TGTGCCACCAGTGATCGGTACGCCTATGAAGCTTTCTTT. This codes for CATSDRYAYEAFF.

This clone was seen only a few times. The chain employs TRBV29-1 and TRBJ2-7, with D perhaps TRBD2 (6 bases). V was shortened by 6 bases and J by 2 bases, with 17 bases between the two germline ends. The CDR3 sequence is 14 residues long. CDR1 and CDR2 from the germline V gene are SQVTM and ANQGSEA. In DNA form, the CDR3 reads TGCAGCGTACGGACCGATAGACTAGCCTACGAGCAGTACTTC. Translating gives CSVRTDRLAYEQYF.

J is TRBJ1-4 and V is TRBV7-6; 7 bases map to TRBD1. The CDR3 is made up of 13 amino acids. The V gene end was trimmed by 8 bases and the J gene end by 4 bases; junction bases not matched to a gene: 4. Germline CDR1 reads SGHVS; CDR2 reads FNYEAQ. CDR3 DNA: TGTGCCAGCCTACAGGGGCGTAATGAAAAACTGTTTTTT. Encoded protein: CASLQGRNEKLFF.

This chain joins TRBV12-3 or TRBV12-4 and TRBJ1-2; 7 bases are a match to TRBD1. V was clipped by 8 bases and J by 8 bases; unmatched bases: 11. The CDR3 consists of 13 residues. CDR3 in amino acids: CASCRTGMGGYTF. The CDR3 region has the DNA TGTGCCAGCTGCCGGACAGGCATGGGGGGCTACACCTTC.

The chain employs TRBV6-6 and TRBJ1-1; weak D call: TRBD1 (5 bases). Germline CDR1 reads MNHNY; CDR2 reads SVGAGI (reference sequence). The V end lost 7 bases, the J end lost 4 bases, and 13 bases lay between the germline ends. The CDR3 contains 13 residues. CDR3 bases: TGTGCCAGCATGGTGGGGGGGGGCACTGAAGCTTTCTTT. Its translation: CASMVGGGTEAFF.

This clone was seen only a few times. The J gene is TRBJ2-7, the V gene TRBV4-1, with D possibly TRBD1 on 5 matching bases. The V end was cut by 0 bases, the J end by 2 bases, with 11 bases between. From germline, CDR1 is MGHRA and CDR2 YSYEKL. The CDR3 spans 15 residues. This chain's CDR3 is CASSQEVRQPYEQYF. CDR3 sequence (DNA): TGCGCCAGCAGCCAAGAGGTCAGACAGCCCTACGAGCAGTACTTC.

The chain combines TRBV6-1 with TRBJ2-7, with D possibly being TRBD1 (5 bases). Between the trimmed V and J ends, which lost 0 bases and 3 bases, there was a span of 12 bases. Germline CDR1 is MNHNS and CDR2 is SASEGT. The CDR3 is made up of 15 amino acids. The chain's CDR3 is CASSEAWQGIYEQYF. CDR3 DNA: TGTGCCAGCAGTGAAGCCTGGCAGGGAATCTACGAGCAGTACTTC.

This chain uses TRBV3-1 (or the pseudogene TRBV3-2) with TRBJ1-2; a weak D match, TRBD1 (6 bases). The CDR3 is 16 residues long. Trimming left V 3 bases short and J 4 bases short, with 18 bases between. Germline CDR1 LGHDT, CDR2 YNNKEL (reference sequence). CDR3 loop: CASSQPGHQTLYGYTF. The CDR3, as DNA: TGTGCCAGCAGCCAGCCGGGACACCAAACCCTCTATGGCTACACCTTC.

The chain has TRBV18 and TRBJ1-3; a possible D gene is TRBD1 (6 bases). Germline V gives CDR1 KGHSH, CDR2 LQKENI. This CDR3 contains 18 residues. The V and J ends lost 3 bases and 0 bases respectively, with 18 bases between them. The CDR3 loop is CASSPRSGTQFSGNTIYF. CDR3 nucleotides: TGTGCCAGCTCACCCAGATCCGGGACACAATTCTCTGGAAACACCATATATTTT.

The rearrangement uses TRBV30 and TRBJ2-4; no clear D gene. CDR1 GTSNPN and CDR2 SVGIG come from the germline V gene (reference sequence). The CDR3 consists of 14 residues. V was cut by 0 bases and J by 2 bases, with 8 bases left in between. CDR3 loop: CAWSVLVSKNIQYF. The CDR3 DNA reads TGTGCCTGGAGTGTACTGGTTTCCAAAAACATTCAGTACTTC. The variable domain in full, completed from reference TRBV30 and TRBJ2-4, reads SQTIHQWPATLVQPVGSPLSLECTVEGTSNPNLYWYRQAAGRGLQLLFYSVGIGQISSEVPQNLSASRPQDRQFILSSKKLLLSDSGFYLCAWSVLVSKNIQYFGAGTRLSVL.

V is TRBV18 and J is TRBJ2-1, with D possibly TRBD1 on 6 matching bases. The V gene's germline CDR1 is KGHSH and CDR2 LQKENI. The CDR3 contains 12 residues. Trimming shortened V by 6 bases and J by 7 bases, and 10 bases separated the two germline ends. The CDR3 protein is CASSVQGNEQFF. In DNA, the CDR3 is TGTGCCAGCTCCGTACAGGGTAATGAGCAGTTCTTC.

This chain links TRBV6-2 or TRBV6-3 with TRBJ2-1, with 14 bases fitting TRBD2. Losses at the gene ends were 0 bases for V and 0 bases for J; bases not matched to a gene: 4. The CDR3 loop spans 19 amino acids. Germline CDR1 reads MNHEY; CDR2 reads SVGEGT. For the CDR3, the DNA is TGTGCCAGCAGTTACTCGGGACTAGCGGGGGCCCTCTCCTACAATGAGCAGTTCTTC. Translation: CASSYSGLAGALSYNEQFF.

The V call is TRBV11-3, the J call TRBJ1-2, with a tentative D call TRBD1 (5 bases). Germline V lookup: CDR1 SGHNT, CDR2 YENEEA. This CDR3 has 14 amino acids. V gave up 4 bases and J gave up 3 bases, with 12 bases separating them. CDR3 nucleotide sequence: TGTGCCAGCAGCTCCCTTGGGGGGGACTATGGCTACACCTTC. It translates to CASSSLGGDYGYTF.

The J gene is TRBJ1-6, the V gene TRBV4-3; a weak D match, TRBD1 (5 bases). V was clipped by 4 bases and J by 9 bases, with 13 bases between them. Germline V gives CDR1 LGHNA, CDR2 YSLEER. This CDR3 region has 14 residues. The CDR3 loop reads CASSPDLGGSPLHF. In nucleotides, the CDR3 is TGCGCCAGCAGCCCCGACCTCGGGGGTTCACCCCTCCACTTT.

This clone came up once. The V gene is TRBV30, the J gene TRBJ2-5, with no clear D. The CDR3 runs to 16 residues. The germline V gene encodes CDR1 GTSNPN and CDR2 SVGIG (reference sequence). V lost 3 bases and J lost 2, with 19 bases in between. CDR3 sequence: CAWSPSPPTSQETQYF. CDR3 DNA: TGTGCCTGGAGCCCCTCCCCCCCTACTTCACAAGAGACCCAGTACTTC.

This chain uses TRBV5-1 with TRBJ2-7; 12 bases map to TRBD1. The CDR3 runs 15 residues. The germline gives CDR1 SGHRS, CDR2 YFSETQ. With V trimmed by 0 bases and J by 6 bases, 4 bases remained unmatched. CDR3 sequence reads: CASSLDGTGGIEQYF. CDR3 in DNA: TGCGCCAGCAGCTTGGATGGGACAGGGGGCATCGAGCAGTACTTC.

The rearrangement joins TRBV30 to TRBJ1-1; D gene unclear. CDR3 length: 10 amino acids. Between the trimmed V and J ends, which lost 5 bases and 5 bases, there was a span of 6 bases. Germline CDR1 reads GTSNPN; CDR2 reads SVGIG (reference sequence). The CDR3: CAWGSTEAFF. In DNA form, the CDR3 reads TGTGCCTGGGGATCGACTGAAGCTTTCTTT.

In this sample, this clone is medium-sized. The chain links TRBV2 to TRBJ1-2; D is undetermined. V lost 1 base and J lost 8, with 11 bases in between. Germline CDR1 SNHLY, CDR2 FYNNEI. The CDR3 contains 13 residues. CDR3 residues: CASSEGASWGYTF. CDR3 nucleotide sequence: TGTGCCAGCAGTGAAGGGGCCTCGTGGGGCTACACCTTC.

V usage is TRBV19 and J usage is TRBJ1-3; TRBD1 agrees at 8 bases. From germline, CDR1 is LNHDA and CDR2 SQIVND (reference sequence). The junction had 12 bases not matched to a gene; V was cut back by 4 bases and J by 4 bases. The CDR3 consists of 17 residues. CDR3 sequence reads: CASSTGTGGLLGNTIYF. CDR3 in DNA: TGTGCCAGTAGTACCGGTACAGGGGGTCTATTGGGAAACACCATATATTTT.

V and J are TRBV6-5 and TRBJ1-5; 8 bases fit TRBD1. The J segment lost 6 bases and the V segment lost 6 bases, leaving 7 bases of the junction unmatched. This CDR3 is built from 14 residues. Germline V CDR1 and CDR2: MNHEY, SVGAGI. This CDR3 is CASRPDRGAQPQHF. The CDR3 DNA is TGTGCCAGCAGGCCTGACAGGGGAGCTCAGCCCCAGCATTTT.

This chain uses TRBV18 with TRBJ1-5; D is ambiguous. V was shortened by 1 base and J by 0 bases, with 7 bases between the two germline ends. The CDR3 is made up of 15 amino acids. The germline V gene has CDR1 KGHSH and CDR2 LQKENI. The CDR3 loop reads CASSPLQYSNQPQHF. For the CDR3, the DNA is TGTGCCAGCTCACCACTCCAGTATAGCAATCAGCCCCAGCATTTT.

The chain employs TRBV28 and TRBJ1-4, with 9 positions matching TRBD1. Looked up from germline, CDR1 is MDHEN and CDR2 is SYDVKM. V shed 11 bases, J shed 5 bases, and the junction held 9 bases outside the gene matches. There are 14 residues in the CDR3. The CDR3 DNA reads TGTGCCTCACTATACGGACAGGGGAATGAAAAACTGTTTTTT. It yields the protein CASLYGQGNEKLFF.